Presented here are 14 T cell receptor beta chains from one specimen sequenced in a study of T-cell memory formation after mild COVID-19. One entry per CDR3 protein results from TCRdb running MiXCR on the 5' RACE reads. This sample has about 50,000 distinct CDR3 sequences; 7% to 8% occur once, and the top ten carry 1.4%. Sequencing was done on a sample of PBMCs or a T cell subset sorted from them (not recorded which). These receptors were obtained from a man aged 18-30 years who had mild COVID-19 (a few samples of this study predate the infection). Cell type and time point are not known.

This clonotype was found many times. This chain links TRBV5-1 with TRBJ2-3; TRBD2 matches at 9 bases. This CDR3 comprises 14 residues. V lost 4 bases and J lost 2; bases outside the gene matches: 2. Germline V lookup: CDR1 SGHRS, CDR2 YFSETQ. The CDR3 coding sequence is TGCGCCAGCAGCGCGGGGGGGAACACAGATACGCAGTATTTT. This gives the protein CASSAGGNTDTQYF.

This clonotype was seen a few times. This chain uses TRBV7-9 with TRBJ1-1; TRBD1 might be the D (5 bases). This CDR3 comprises 15 residues. V lost 6 bases to trimming and J lost 1 base, with 15 bases between them. Germline V lookup: CDR1 SEHNR, CDR2 FQNEAQ (reference sequence). CDR3 protein: CASSSHPTENTEAFF. Written as DNA, the CDR3 is TGTGCCAGCAGTTCGCACCCGACAGAGAACACTGAAGCTTTCTTT. The full variable domain, its missing parts supplied by reference TRBV7-9 and TRBJ1-1, is DTGVSQNPRHKITKRGQNVTFRCDPISEHNRLYWYRQTLGQGPEFLTYFQNEAQLEKSRLLSDRFSAERPKGSFSTLEIQRTEQGDSAMYLCASSSHPTENTEAFFGQGTRLTVV.

This clonotype was seen many times. The rearrangement links TRBV5-1 to TRBJ2-3; D is perhaps TRBD1 (5 bases). Germline values: CDR1 SGHRS, CDR2 YFSETQ. The germline V and J ends were trimmed by 4 bases and 0 bases, with 12 bases remaining between them. The CDR3 contains 15 residues. As DNA, the CDR3 is TGCGCCAGCAGCCCCTATGACAGCAGCACAGATACGCAGTATTTT. This gives the protein CASSPYDSSTDTQYF.

V gene TRBV20-1 combines with J gene TRBJ2-3, with D hard to call. V lost 5 bases to trimming and J lost 6 bases, with 9 bases between them. The CDR3 covers 11 residues. Germline CDR1 is DFQATT and CDR2 is SNEGSKA (reference sequence). CDR3: CSAPRGDTQYF. The DNA for the CDR3 is TGCAGTGCTCCACGTGGGGATACGCAGTATTTT.

This clonotype was found many times. This chain joins TRBV20-1 and TRBJ2-5; D perhaps matches TRBD2 (5 bases). Per germline, CDR1 DFQATT and CDR2 SNEGSKA (reference sequence). The V and J ends lost 7 bases and 0 bases respectively, with 12 bases between them. CDR3 length: 13 residues. The CDR3 bases are TGCAGTGTTCGAGGGCGAAACCAAGAGACCCAGTACTTC. This gives the protein CSVRGRNQETQYF.

This clonotype was recorded a few times. The chain links TRBV3-1 to TRBJ1-1, with no clear D. This CDR3 has 19 amino acids. Germline loops: CDR1 LGHDT, CDR2 YNNKEL (reference sequence). V was shortened by 6 bases and J by 0 bases, with 26 bases between the two germline ends. The CDR3 sequence: CASRPRRVGRQGLNTEAFF. The CDR3 DNA is TGTGCCAGCAGACCAAGGCGGGTAGGTCGGCAAGGGCTGAACACTGAAGCTTTCTTT.

This clonotype was counted only a few times. The CDR3 DNA follows: TGCAGTGCCGCGTCGGGTAACTATGGCTACACCTTC. It is translated as CSAASGNYGYTF. The rearrangement uses TRBV20-1 and TRBJ1-2; D is unresolved. The V end was cut by 6 bases, the J end by 1 base, with 9 bases between. The CDR3 loop spans 12 amino acids. CDR1 is DFQATT and CDR2 is SNEGSKA in the germline V gene (reference sequence).

This clonotype was found a few times. The chain employs TRBV7-2 and TRBJ1-1, with D uncertain. The CDR3 is 15 amino acids. Germline V gene lookup returns CDR1 SGHTA and CDR2 FQGNSA. Trimming removed 2 bases at V and 1 base at J, with 11 bases between. The DNA for the CDR3 is TGTGCCAGCAGCTTATTCACTCGATCGAACACTGAAGCTTTCTTT. It encodes CASSLFTRSNTEAFF.

Judged by abundance, this clonotype is medium-sized. The CDR3 reads CASSRGDNEQFF. The CDR3 DNA reads as TGTGCCAGCAGCCGAGGAGACAATGAGCAGTTCTTC. J is TRBJ2-1 and V is TRBV11-1; D gene uncertain. The length of the CDR3 is 12 residues. Trimming stripped 5 bases from V and 5 bases from J, with 7 bases between. Germline CDR1 reads SGHAT; CDR2 reads FQDESV (reference sequence).

The V and J genes are TRBV5-5 and TRBJ2-1; 7 positions agree with TRBD1. V lost 2 bases, J lost 9 bases, and 5 bases stayed unmatched. Germline values: CDR1 SGHKS, CDR2 YYEKEE (reference sequence). CDR3 length: 13 amino acids. The CDR3 region has the DNA TGTGCCAGCAGCTTACAGGGGCAGGGTGAGCAGTTCTTC. Translated: CASSLQGQGEQFF.

In nucleotides, the CDR3 is TGTGCCAGCACCCGCACCGGGGAGCTGTTTTTT. Its translation is CASTRTGELFF. The V gene is TRBV2, the J gene TRBJ2-2, with unresolved D. CDR1 is SNHLY, CDR2 FYNNEI, per germline. The CDR3 loop spans 11 amino acids. Trimming stripped 7 bases from V and 4 bases from J, with 4 bases between.

V and J are TRBV5-6 and TRBJ2-7; D is undetermined. Germline V gene sequence: CDR1 SGHDT, CDR2 YYEEEE. The CDR3 length is 13 residues. Trimming removed 6 bases from V and 8 bases from J, with 18 bases in between. CDR3 coding DNA: TGTGCCAGCATCTCCTGGTCGGGCACCCAGCAGTACTTC. As protein: CASISWSGTQQYF.

This clonotype was observed a few times. The rearrangement joins TRBV10-3 to TRBJ2-1; 9 bases match TRBD2. The trim removed 5 bases at V and 8 bases at J, leaving 4 bases unmatched. The CDR3 has 13 amino acids. Germline CDR1 ENHRY, CDR2 SYGVKD. The CDR3 nucleotides read TGTGCCATCAGTAGCGGGGGGCGGGATGAGCAGTTCTTC. It translates to CAISSGGRDEQFF.

This clonotype was seen a handful of times. The CDR3 reads CASSLLGNSPLHF. CDR3 bases: TGTGCCAGCAGCTTATTAGGGAATTCACCCCTCCACTTT. The genes are TRBV11-2 and TRBJ1-6, with D unclear. Trimming shortened V by 2 bases and J by 7 bases, and 6 bases separated the two germline ends. The germline gives CDR1 SGHAT, CDR2 FQNNGV. This CDR3 contains 13 residues.